The 18 T cell receptor beta chains given below trace back to one sample, sequenced in a study of a mutant IDH1 vaccine in newly diagnosed glioma. The repertoire was sequenced with immunoSEQ multiplex PCR; TCRdb's copy has only in-frame clones and lacks some. The repertoire consists of 88,000 or so clones, with roughly 85% occurring once and the leading ten covering approximately 2%. The time point was: week 23, last vaccination. Vaccination comprised doses that each held 300 ug of mutant IDH1 20-mer peptide, plus topical imiquimod. No antigen has been identified for these receptors. The specimen was PBMCs, collected from a glioma patient whose treatment included an IDH1 peptide vaccine. All receptors derive from a man aged 30 to 45 with glioma. Some clones in this sample may be carry-over from other donors' samples.

The count of this clone is one. CDR3 nucleotides: TGTGCCAGCAGGGGCGGAGCTAGCAATCAGCCCCAGCATTTT. It yields the protein CASRGGASNQPQHF. The chain links TRBV2 to TRBJ1-5, with D uncertain. V was clipped by 6 bases and J by 0 bases, with 9 bases between them. Germline CDR1 and CDR2: SNHLY and FYNNEI. This CDR3 has 14 amino acids. The full variable domain, completed using reference TRBV2 and TRBJ1-5, is EPEVTQTPSHQVTQMGQEVILRCVPISNHLYFYWYRQILGQKVEFLVSFYNNEISEKSEIFDDQFSVERPDGSNFTLKIRSTKLEDSAMYFCASRGGASNQPQHFGDGTRLSIL.

The J gene is TRBJ2-2, the V gene TRBV7-2; a possible D gene is TRBD1 (6 bases). Between the trimmed V and J ends, which lost 5 bases and 4 bases, there was a span of 14 bases. The CDR3 is made up of 15 amino acids. The germline V gene encodes CDR1 SGHTA and CDR2 FQGNSA. The CDR3 DNA is TGTGCCAGCAGCCCAACAGGGTTGAGCACCGGGGAGCTGTTTTTT. Translation: CASSPTGLSTGELFF.

The chain links TRBV30 to TRBJ2-2; tentatively, D is TRBD1 (6 bases). The CDR3 is 13 amino acids. V was cut by 5 bases and J by 6 bases, with 13 bases left in between. Germline V gives CDR1 GTSNPN, CDR2 SVGIG (reference sequence). The CDR3 DNA follows: TGTGCCTGGGGCGTTCGACAGGCCGGGGAGCTGTTTTTT. Its translation is CAWGVRQAGELFF.

The chain employs TRBV7-2 and TRBJ2-7, with 9 positions matching TRBD2. V gave up 0 bases and J gave up 7 bases; unmatched junction bases: 7. Germline V gene sequence: CDR1 SGHTA, CDR2 FQGNSA. This CDR3 is 15 amino acids long. CDR3 sequence: CASSLAVAGVREQYF. The CDR3 DNA sequence: TGTGCCAGCAGCTTAGCGGTAGCGGGGGTTCGAGAGCAGTACTTC.

Only a few counts were recorded for this clone. The rearrangement uses TRBV7-9 and TRBJ1-1, with TRBD1 matching over 7 bases. The germline CDR1 and CDR2 sequences are SEHNR and FQNEAQ (reference sequence). V dropped 4 bases and J dropped 9; count of bases not matched to a gene: 5. The CDR3 has 12 amino acids. The CDR3 sequence is CASSSGTDKAFF. The CDR3, as DNA: TGTGCCAGCAGCTCCGGGACAGATAAAGCTTTCTTT.

The V gene is TRBV4-1, the J gene TRBJ2-1, with D perhaps TRBD1 (6 bases). CDR3 size: 14 residues. Germline lookup yields CDR1 MGHRA and CDR2 YSYEKL. V dropped 5 bases and J dropped 4 bases, with 12 bases sitting between them. The CDR3 DNA is TGCGCCAGCAGCTTGGGGACAATTTACAATGAGCAGTTCTTC. This encodes CASSLGTIYNEQFF.

V usage is TRBV5-6 and J usage is TRBJ2-7; D tentatively fits TRBD1 or TRBD2 (5 bases each). The germline V and J ends were trimmed by 2 bases and 0 bases, with 9 bases remaining between them. CDR3 length equals 14 residues. CDR1 and CDR2 from the germline V gene are SGHDT and YYEEEE. CDR3 in amino acids: CASSFGTGSYEQYF. The CDR3 nucleotides read TGTGCCAGCAGCTTCGGGACGGGCTCCTACGAGCAGTACTTC.

The sample holds a few counts of this clone. This rearrangement joins TRBV9 to TRBJ1-5, with 7 bases that match TRBD1. This CDR3 is built from 14 residues. Germline values: CDR1 SGDLS, CDR2 YYNGEE. J gave up 3 bases and V 4 bases, and 4 bases lay outside the gene matches. CDR3 nucleotide sequence: TGTGCCAGCAGCCACGGGACAGACAATCAGCCCCAGCATTTT. It codes for CASSHGTDNQPQHF.

The chain joins TRBV7-8 to TRBJ1-6; no reliable D call. Trimming removed 1 base from V and 5 bases from J, with 9 bases in between. Germline loops: CDR1 SGHVS, CDR2 FQNEAQ. This CDR3 region has 15 residues. CDR3: CASSLGDLNNSPLHF. Here the CDR3 DNA reads TGTGCCAGCAGCTTAGGGGATTTAAATAATTCACCCCTCCACTTT.

This clone was observed once. The chain uses TRBV9 and TRBJ2-3, with TRBD1 matching 8 bases. With V trimmed by 0 bases and J by 4 bases, 7 bases remained unmatched. This CDR3 is 16 amino acids long. CDR1 is SGDLS, CDR2 YYNGEE, per germline. The CDR3: CASSVASTGGPDTQYF. CDR3 nucleotide sequence: TGTGCCAGCAGCGTAGCTTCTACAGGGGGTCCAGATACGCAGTATTTT.

The rearrangement links TRBV9 to TRBJ2-1; D call uncertain. The germline V gene has CDR1 SGDLS and CDR2 YYNGEE. CDR3 length: 16 residues. V was cut by 2 bases and J by 0 bases, with 12 bases left in between. CDR3 loop: CASSVIGRSSYNEQFF. In nucleotides, the CDR3 is TGTGCCAGCAGCGTTATTGGCCGCAGCTCCTACAATGAGCAGTTCTTC.

The chain has TRBV4-1 and TRBJ2-7; unclear D gene. V was trimmed by 4 bases and J by 0 bases, leaving 7 bases between them. The CDR3 consists of 13 residues. Germline CDR1 reads MGHRA; CDR2 reads YSYEKL. Here the CDR3 reads CASSPPGSYEQYF. The CDR3 DNA sequence: TGCGCCAGCAGCCCTCCTGGCTCCTACGAGCAGTACTTC.

This clone was counted once. The chain employs TRBV7-9 and TRBJ2-5, with TRBD1 matching over 7 bases. Per the germline V gene, CDR1 is SEHNR and CDR2 is FQNEAQ (reference sequence). The CDR3 extends over 18 amino acids. Trimming cost V 1 base and J 1 base; bases outside gene matches: 12. The CDR3 DNA reads as TGTGCCAGCAGCTTAGGGGGTGAGGGACAGTGGGGCCAAGAGACCCAGTACTTC. This codes for CASSLGGEGQWGQETQYF.

The V gene is TRBV7-6, the J gene TRBJ2-3, with D perhaps matching TRBD2 (6 bases). CDR3 length equals 13 residues. V was shortened by 5 bases and J by 4 bases, with 10 bases between the two germline ends. Germline CDR1 is SGHVS and CDR2 is FNYEAQ. The CDR3 DNA is TGTGCCAGCAGCGTACGGGGGTCAGATACGCAGTATTTT. Translating gives CASSVRGSDTQYF.

The genes are TRBV7-9 and TRBJ1-4; possibly TRBD1 for D (6 bases). Germline V CDR1 and CDR2: SEHNR, FQNEAQ (reference sequence). The CDR3 is 16 amino acids. V gave up 5 bases and J gave up 8 bases, with 21 bases separating them. The CDR3 coding sequence is TGTGCCAGCAGCCCCCCAGGCGAGGGGGGCGGCGAAAAACTGTTTTTT. Amino acids: CASSPPGEGGGEKLFF.

The chain recombines TRBV5-1 with TRBJ1-1; D remains unclear. This CDR3 region has 14 residues. Trimming removed 2 bases from V and 1 base from J, with 9 bases in between. Germline V gene lookup returns CDR1 SGHRS and CDR2 YFSETQ. The CDR3 loop is CASSFGDPNTEAFF. The CDR3 coding sequence is TGCGCCAGCAGCTTCGGCGATCCGAACACTGAAGCTTTCTTT.

The chain couples TRBV4-2 to TRBJ2-5, with D possibly TRBD2 on 6 matching bases. Per germline, CDR1 LGHNA and CDR2 YNFKEQ. The ends were cut back, 0 bases at V and 9 bases at J, with 20 bases in the middle. CDR3 length equals 16 residues. CDR3 amino acids: CASSQDAAAMERAQYF. The DNA for the CDR3 is TGTGCCAGCAGCCAAGACGCAGCGGCCATGGAGCGGGCCCAGTACTTC.

The chain joins TRBV5-6 to TRBJ1-5; no clear D. V shed 1 base and J shed 2 bases, with 10 bases lying between them. The CDR3 runs 15 residues. Germline CDR1 and CDR2: SGHDT and YYEEEE. CDR3 sequence (DNA): TGTGCCAGCAGCTTGATGGGGAGCGGCAATCAGCCCCAGCATTTT. Its translation is CASSLMGSGNQPQHF.